Shown below are 10 T cell receptor beta chains from a single sample sequenced in a study of blood T cell repertoires in COVID-19. The table came from immunoSEQ multiplex PCR; TCRdb's copy has only in-frame clones and leaves some out. The sample lists hundreds of thousands of clones, about 91% occurring once. Material for sequencing was PBMCs or T cells enriched from blood (not recorded which). The receptors come from a woman aged 40 to 55 who had recovered from COVID-19.

The chain links TRBV7-2 to TRBJ2-5; D is perhaps TRBD1 (6 bases). The V gene lost 5 bases and the J gene lost 5 bases, with 15 bases spanning the gap. CDR3 size: 14 residues. CDR1 is SGHTA, CDR2 FQGNSA, per germline. This chain's CDR3 is CASSPKTGIETQYF. CDR3 in DNA: TGTGCCAGCAGCCCCAAGACAGGTATCGAGACCCAGTACTTC.

V gene TRBV13 combines with J gene TRBJ2-1, with 7 bases that match TRBD2. The V and J ends lost 4 bases and 4 bases, in that order; junction bases with no gene match: 7. The CDR3 runs 15 residues. Germline values: CDR1 PRHDT, CDR2 FYEKMQ (reference sequence). DNA for the CDR3: TGTGCCAGCAGCTCCGCACTAGCGACGTACAATGAGCAGTTCTTC. Amino acid sequence: CASSSALATYNEQFF.

V gene TRBV15 combines with J gene TRBJ2-5; D is perhaps TRBD2 (5 bases). In germline, CDR1 is LNHNV, CDR2 YYDKDF (reference sequence). Trimming left V 0 bases short and J 5 bases short, with 13 bases between. The length of the CDR3 is 15 residues. The CDR3 spells CATSRDGHPGETQYF. The CDR3 DNA is TGTGCCACCAGCAGAGATGGCCACCCGGGGGAGACCCAGTACTTC. Drawing the rest from reference TRBV15 and TRBJ2-5, the complete variable domain is DAMVIQNPRYQVTQFGKPVTLSCSQTLNHNVMYWYQQKSSQAPKLLFHYYDKDFNNEADTPDNFQSRRPNTSFCFLDIRSPGLGDTAMYLCATSRDGHPGETQYFGPGTRLLVL.

J is TRBJ1-3 and V is TRBV12-3 or TRBV12-4; 7 bases fit TRBD1. The junction had 5 bases not matched to a gene; V was cut back by 6 bases and J by 6 bases. CDR3 length: 13 amino acids. CDR3 sequence: CASRGTGVNTIYF. CDR3 coding DNA: TGTGCCAGCAGAGGTACAGGGGTAAACACCATATATTTT.

There are a few counts of this clone. CDR3 sequence (DNA): TGTGCCAGTAGTATAGATCTATTCGGACTAGCGGGCTCCTACGAGCAGTACTTC. This codes for CASSIDLFGLAGSYEQYF. This sequence joins TRBV19 and TRBJ2-7, with 11 bases aligning to TRBD2. In germline, CDR1 is LNHDA, CDR2 SQIVND (reference sequence). Losses at the gene ends were 0 bases for V and 0 bases for J; bases not matched to a gene: 7. The CDR3 spans 18 residues.

This chain joins TRBV28 and TRBJ1-5, with 8 positions matching TRBD1. J gave up 4 bases and V 8 bases, and 1 base lay outside the gene matches. The germline gives CDR1 MDHEN, CDR2 SYDVKM. This CDR3 is 12 amino acids long. The CDR3 region is CASRTGNQPQHF. CDR3 sequence (DNA): TGTGCCAGCCGGACAGGGAATCAGCCCCAGCATTTT.

The chain combines TRBV5-5 with TRBJ1-1, with 9 positions matching TRBD1. The CDR3 length is 14 residues. With V trimmed by 6 bases and J by 5 bases, 8 bases remained unmatched. CDR1 SGHKS and CDR2 YYEKEE come from the germline V gene (reference sequence). The DNA of the CDR3 is TGTGCCAGCATCCCAGGACAGGGGAGGACTGAAGCTTTCTTT. Translation: CASIPGQGRTEAFF.

The CDR3 DNA sequence: TGTGCCAGCAGTTTAACCGGGACAGGGTACAATCAGCCCCAGCATTTT. Encoded protein: CASSLTGTGYNQPQHF. This sequence joins TRBV6-5 and TRBJ1-5; TRBD1 aligns across 9 bases. Germline lookup yields CDR1 MNHEY and CDR2 SVGAGI. The CDR3 has 16 residues. The V segment lost 4 bases and the J segment 3 bases; nucleotides outside the gene matches: 7.

This sequence joins TRBV28 and TRBJ1-1; the D is unclear. From germline, CDR1 is MDHEN and CDR2 SYDVKM. CDR3 size: 16 residues. V lost 4 bases, J lost 0 bases, and 15 bases lay in between. The CDR3 here is CASSSPRGGLNTEAFF. The CDR3 DNA is TGTGCCAGCAGTTCCCCCCGAGGAGGGCTGAACACTGAAGCTTTCTTT.

This rearrangement joins TRBV2 to TRBJ1-5, with D possibly TRBD1 on 5 matching bases. The CDR3 has 14 residues. The V end was cut by 7 bases, the J end by 2 bases, with 12 bases between. Germline V gene sequence: CDR1 SNHLY, CDR2 FYNNEI. The CDR3, as DNA: TGTGCCAGCATCGCGGGGCAGGGCAATCAGCCCCAGCATTTT. As protein: CASIAGQGNQPQHF. Full variable domain (rest looked up from reference TRBV2 and TRBJ1-5): EPEVTQTPSHQVTQMGQEVILRCVPISNHLYFYWYRQILGQKVEFLVSFYNNEISEKSEIFDDQFSVERPDGSNFTLKIRSTKLEDSAMYFCASIAGQGNQPQHFGDGTRLSIL.